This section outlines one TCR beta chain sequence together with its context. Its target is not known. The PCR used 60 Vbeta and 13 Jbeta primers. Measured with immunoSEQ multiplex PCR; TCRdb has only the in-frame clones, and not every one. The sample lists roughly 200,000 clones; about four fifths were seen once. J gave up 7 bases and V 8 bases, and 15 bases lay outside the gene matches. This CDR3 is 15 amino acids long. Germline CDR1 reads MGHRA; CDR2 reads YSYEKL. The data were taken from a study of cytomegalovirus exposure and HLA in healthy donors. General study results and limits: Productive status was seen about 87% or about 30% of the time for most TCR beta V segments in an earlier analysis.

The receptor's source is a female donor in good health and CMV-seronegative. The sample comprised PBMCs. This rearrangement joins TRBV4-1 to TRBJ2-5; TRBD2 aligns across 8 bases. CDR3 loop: CASAPRTSLVGTQYF. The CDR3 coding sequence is TGCGCCAGCGCTCCCAGGACTAGCCTGGTCGGGACCCAGTACTTC.